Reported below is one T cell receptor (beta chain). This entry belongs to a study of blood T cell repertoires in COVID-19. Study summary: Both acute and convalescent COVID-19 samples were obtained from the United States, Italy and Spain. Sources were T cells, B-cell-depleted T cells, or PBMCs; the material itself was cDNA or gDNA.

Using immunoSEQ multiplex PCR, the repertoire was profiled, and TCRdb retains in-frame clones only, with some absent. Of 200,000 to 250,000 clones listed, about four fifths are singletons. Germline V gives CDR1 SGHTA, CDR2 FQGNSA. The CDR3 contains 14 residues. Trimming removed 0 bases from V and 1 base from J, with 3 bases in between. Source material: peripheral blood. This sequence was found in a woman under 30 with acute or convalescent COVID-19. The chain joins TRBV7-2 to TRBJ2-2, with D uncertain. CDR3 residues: CASSLARNTGELFF. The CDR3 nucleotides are TGTGCCAGCAGCTTAGCGCGGAACACCGGGGAGCTGTTTTTT.